Following are 29 T cell receptor beta chains from one sample sequenced in a study of T cells in Graves' hyperthyroidism and ophthalmopathy. The CDR3 regions of TCR beta were amplified from RNA transcripts. A first-round RT-PCR of the TCR CDR3 used the HTBI primer set. A single record per CDR3 protein comes from TCRdb applying MiXCR to the multiplex PCR reads. The table includes 490,000 or so distinct CDR3 sequences, just under 20% detected once. Sequenced sample: blood. Receptor source: a man in his forties with Graves' ophthalmopathy.

This clonotype occurred a few times. The chain links TRBV4-1 to TRBJ2-7; D might be TRBD1 (6 bases). V shed 0 bases and J shed 1 base, with 10 bases lying between them. Germline V CDR1 and CDR2: MGHRA, YSYEKL. The CDR3 runs to 15 residues. The CDR3 loop is CASSQEPQGSYEQYF. DNA for the CDR3: TGCGCCAGCAGCCAAGAACCCCAGGGGTCCTACGAGCAGTACTTC.

This chain links TRBV27 with TRBJ2-7, with unresolved D. The CDR3 is made up of 13 amino acids. Trimming took off 2 bases at V and 4 bases at J, with 9 bases between the two ends. CDR1 and CDR2 from the germline V gene are MNHEY and SMNVEV (reference sequence). The CDR3: CASSLRAHYEQYF. The CDR3, as DNA: TGTGCCAGCAGTTTAAGGGCCCATTACGAGCAGTACTTC.

This clonotype was counted at least ten times. The rearrangement uses TRBV28 and TRBJ2-7, with TRBD2 as a possible D gene (5 bases). This CDR3 comprises 17 residues. Germline V gives CDR1 MDHEN, CDR2 SYDVKM. Trimming pared 5 bases from V and 7 bases from J, leaving 27 bases between. CDR3 loop: CASSPGPKAPPGWEQYF. The CDR3 coding sequence is TGTGCCAGCAGTCCGGGCCCTAAGGCGCCCCCGGGGTGGGAGCAGTACTTC. The full variable domain, with the rest looked up from reference TRBV28 and TRBJ2-7, is DVKVTQSSRYLVKRTGEKVFLECVQDMDHENMFWYRQDPGLGLRLIYFSYDVKMKEKGDIPEGYSVSREKKERFSLILESASTNQTSMYLCASSPGPKAPPGWEQYFGPGTRLTVT.

The V and J genes are TRBV6-1 and TRBJ2-7; D remains ambiguous. CDR1 MNHNS and CDR2 SASEGT come from the germline V gene. Trimming shortened V by 7 bases and J by 3 bases, and 7 bases separated the two germline ends. The CDR3 totals 11 residues. CDR3 amino acids: CASNTDYEQYF. As DNA, the CDR3 is TGTGCCAGCAACACGGACTACGAGCAGTACTTC.

This chain links TRBV7-3 with TRBJ2-2; weak D call: TRBD1 (5 bases). The germline CDR1 and CDR2 sequences are SGHTA and FQGTGA. There are 14 residues in the CDR3. Trimming took off 2 bases at V and 7 bases at J, with 11 bases between the two ends. The CDR3 reads CASSLWGAGGELFF. In DNA, the CDR3 is TGTGCCAGCAGCTTATGGGGCGCCGGCGGGGAGCTGTTTTTT.

The rearrangement joins TRBV18 to TRBJ2-7, with D possibly matching TRBD1 (6 bases). The length of the CDR3 is 13 residues. Trimming removed 8 bases at V and 6 bases at J, with 17 bases between. Germline CDR1 reads KGHSH; CDR2 reads LQKENI. CDR3 amino acids: CASGTTGYGEQYF. The CDR3 DNA sequence: TGTGCCAGCGGAACCACAGGGTACGGCGAGCAGTACTTC.

V gene TRBV5-1 combines with J gene TRBJ2-1, with D maybe TRBD2 (5 bases). The CDR3 has 15 amino acids. V was clipped by 0 bases and J by 2 bases, with 9 bases between them. Germline CDR1 and CDR2: SGHRS and YFSETQ. The DNA for the CDR3 is TGCGCCAGCAGCTTGGCCTCGGGAACCTACAATGAGCAGTTCTTC. Translation gives CASSLASGTYNEQFF.

In this sample, this clonotype turned up many times. The V gene is TRBV2, the J gene TRBJ1-2; D is ambiguous. The CDR3 totals 15 residues. Germline CDR1 and CDR2: SNHLY and FYNNEI. Trimming took 6 bases from V and 3 from J, leaving 17 bases between them. CDR3 amino acids: CASSQQPRSDYGYTF. In DNA form, the CDR3 reads TGTGCCAGCAGCCAACAGCCCCGGTCCGACTATGGCTACACCTTC.

This clonotype was seen a few times. The CDR3 sequence is CASLSSGRHQETQYF. The CDR3 DNA reads as TGTGCCAGCCTATCTAGCGGGAGACACCAAGAGACCCAGTACTTC. The chain employs TRBV6-2 or TRBV6-3 and TRBJ2-5, with TRBD2 matching 10 bases. There are 15 residues in the CDR3. In germline, CDR1 is MNHEY, CDR2 SVGEGT. The J segment lost 0 bases and the V segment lost 8 bases, leaving 6 bases of the junction unmatched.

The chain couples TRBV9 to TRBJ2-4; 9 positions match TRBD1. This CDR3 has 15 residues. V gave up 3 bases and J gave up 1 base; unmatched junction bases: 2. Looked up from germline, CDR1 is SGDLS and CDR2 is YYNGEE. CDR3 region: CASSAGTGAKNIQYF. CDR3 DNA: TGTGCCAGCAGCGCCGGGACAGGGGCCAAAAACATTCAGTACTTC. Together with reference TRBV9 and TRBJ2-4, the CDR3 gives the full variable domain: DSGVTQTPKHLITATGQRVTLRCSPRSGDLSVYWYQQSLDQGLQFLIQYYNGEERAKGNILERFSAQQFPDLHSELNLSSLELGDSALYFCASSAGTGAKNIQYFGAGTRLSVL.

This chain links TRBV19 with TRBJ2-1; 8 bases align to TRBD2. The CDR3 has 13 amino acids. Germline V CDR1 and CDR2: LNHDA, SQIVND (reference sequence). V gave up 6 bases and J gave up 9 bases; unmatched junction bases: 7. In nucleotides, the CDR3 is TGTGCCAGTAGGCCCGGGGGGGCCGGTGAGCAGTTCTTC. Translated: CASRPGGAGEQFF.

Comment on this clonotype: One junction end disagrees with the germline gene, perhaps due to a read error. This chain uses TRBV5-1 with TRBJ2-5; perhaps TRBD2 as D (6 bases). The CDR3 sequence is 14 residues long. Germline CDR1 and CDR2: SGHRS and YFSETQ. The CDR3 sequence is CASSLAGDGETKYF. DNA for the CDR3: TGCGCCAGCAGCTTGGCGGGAGATGGAGAGACCAAGTACTTC.

This clonotype was picked up many times. This rearrangement joins TRBV11-2 to TRBJ2-7; D unclear. Germline V gene lookup returns CDR1 SGHAT and CDR2 FQNNGV. The CDR3 is 12 amino acids. Deletions cut 5 bases from V and 3 bases from J, with 8 bases between. DNA of the CDR3: TGTGCCAGCAGCCTACTACTCTACGAGCAGTACTTC. Translation gives CASSLLLYEQYF.

This clonotype was picked up a small number of times. The chain recombines TRBV19 with TRBJ1-1; no clear D gene. Deletions cut 4 bases from V and 2 bases from J, with 11 bases between. The length of the CDR3 is 14 residues. Germline loops: CDR1 LNHDA, CDR2 SQIVND (reference sequence). CDR3 nucleotide sequence: TGTGCCAGTAGTACGCCGCTTCATAACACTGAAGCTTTCTTT. Translated, it gives CASSTPLHNTEAFF.

This clonotype showed up just a few times. The V gene is TRBV9, the J gene TRBJ1-5; tentatively, D is TRBD1 (6 bases). Between the trimmed V and J ends, which lost 7 bases and 5 bases, there was a span of 19 bases. The CDR3 is 15 amino acids. Germline CDR1 is SGDLS and CDR2 is YYNGEE. CDR3 coding DNA: TGTGCCAGCGGAGCAGGGGCTCAGTGGGATCAGCCCCAGCATTTT. This sequence encodes CASGAGAQWDQPQHF.

The chain uses TRBV5-1 and TRBJ2-1; TRBD1 matches at 7 bases. The CDR3 is made up of 14 amino acids. Per germline, CDR1 SGHRS and CDR2 YFSETQ. Trimming took 4 bases from V and 4 from J; bases not matched to a gene: 5. The CDR3 is CASSRGQTYNEQFF. CDR3 in DNA: TGCGCCAGCAGCAGGGGGCAGACATACAATGAGCAGTTCTTC. Together with reference TRBV5-1 and TRBJ2-1, the CDR3 gives the full variable domain: KAGVTQTPRYLIKTRGQQVTLSCSPISGHRSVSWYQQTPGQGLQFLFEYFSETQRNKGNFPGRFSGRQFSNSRSEMNVSTLELGDSALYLCASSRGQTYNEQFFGPGTRLTVL.

This clonotype was counted many times. The rearrangement joins TRBV7-8 to TRBJ1-1; D ambiguous. V lost 1 base and J lost 7, with 13 bases in between. The CDR3 totals 14 residues. The germline V gene encodes CDR1 SGHVS and CDR2 FQNEAQ. CDR3 amino acids: CASSLETEGDEAFF. CDR3 nucleotides: TGTGCCAGCAGCTTAGAAACTGAGGGAGATGAAGCTTTCTTT.

J is TRBJ1-2 and V is TRBV7-9, with D tentatively TRBD1 (6 bases). V was clipped by 1 base and J by 2 bases, with 11 bases between them. This CDR3 is built from 15 residues. CDR1 and CDR2 (germline): SEHNR, FQNEAQ (reference sequence). CDR3 nucleotide sequence: TGTGCCAGCAGCTTAGGGGGGGCGCGGAACTATGGCTACACCTTC. Its translation is CASSLGGARNYGYTF.

Regarding this clonotype: A read error is possible here, since a much larger clone lies one base away. This chain joins TRBV12-3 or TRBV12-4 and TRBJ1-5; maybe TRBD1 (6 bases). The V end lost 8 bases, the J end lost 4 bases, and 15 bases lay between the germline ends. The CDR3 runs 14 residues. CDR3: CASGSDSGNQPQHF. The DNA for the CDR3 is TGTGCCAGCGGTTCGGACAGCGGTAATCAGCCCCAGCATTTT.

This clonotype was counted a single time. The CDR3 reads CATSRDGTDEAFF. DNA for the CDR3: TGTGCCACCAGCAGAGATGGGACCGATGAAGCTTTCTTT. The J gene is TRBJ1-1, the V gene TRBV15, with a weak D call TRBD1 (5 bases). Germline loops: CDR1 LNHNV, CDR2 YYDKDF (reference sequence). V dropped 0 bases and J dropped 7 bases, with 9 bases sitting between them. The CDR3 runs to 13 residues.

The gene calls are TRBV7-2 and TRBJ2-2; no firm D call. Germline CDR1 and CDR2: SGHTA and FQGNSA. The CDR3 sequence is 14 residues long. Trimming removed 2 bases from V and 0 bases from J, with 4 bases in between. For the CDR3, the DNA is TGTGCCAGCAGCTTATACCCGAACACCGGGGAGCTGTTTTTT. Its translation is CASSLYPNTGELFF.

The chain links TRBV18 to TRBJ1-2, with TRBD1 matching over 9 bases. Germline CDR1 reads KGHSH; CDR2 reads LQKENI. The CDR3 is made up of 16 amino acids. V lost 4 bases to trimming and J lost 1 base; unmatched junction nucleotides: 7. The CDR3 sequence: CASSQGQGTLNYGYTF. CDR3 DNA: TGTGCCAGCTCACAAGGACAGGGGACTCTTAACTATGGCTACACCTTC.

The CDR3 is CASSYPTLNTDTQYF. CDR3 bases: TGTGCCAGCAGCTACCCGACTCTCAATACAGATACGCAGTATTTT. The chain uses TRBV13 and TRBJ2-3; the D is unclear. CDR1 is PRHDT, CDR2 FYEKMQ, per germline (reference sequence). The CDR3 runs 15 residues. The germline V and J ends were trimmed by 4 bases and 3 bases, with 14 bases remaining between them.

This clonotype was counted only a few times. The chain employs TRBV30 and TRBJ1-5, with 8 bases that match TRBD1. The CDR3 consists of 14 residues. V lost 5 bases to trimming and J lost 0 bases; unmatched junction nucleotides: 3. Per the germline V gene, CDR1 is GTSNPN and CDR2 is SVGIG (reference sequence). The CDR3 region has the DNA TGTGCCTGGGTAACAGGGGGTAGCAATCAGCCCCAGCATTTT. Protein product: CAWVTGGSNQPQHF. Supplemented by reference TRBV30 and TRBJ1-5, the full variable domain reads SQTIHQWPATLVQPVGSPLSLECTVEGTSNPNLYWYRQAAGRGLQLLFYSVGIGQISSEVPQNLSASRPQDRQFILSSKKLLLSDSGFYLCAWVTGGSNQPQHFGDGTRLSIL.

Points on this clonotype: A much larger clone lies a single base off, so this may be a read error. This CDR3 is CASSPAGTYDGQYF. Written as DNA, the CDR3 is TGTGCCAGCAGCCCCGCAGGGACTTACGACGGGCAGTACTTC. V is TRBV3-1 and J is TRBJ2-7; D may be TRBD2 (6 bases). Trimming took off 4 bases at V and 9 bases at J, with 19 bases between the two ends. This CDR3 has 14 residues. Germline V gene data show CDR1 as LGHDT and CDR2 as YNNKEL (reference sequence).

This clonotype was counted between two and nine times. CDR3 region: CASSLRGIGTGELFF. The CDR3 coding sequence is TGTGCCAGCAGCCTTCGGGGGATTGGGACCGGGGAGCTGTTTTTT. The rearrangement links TRBV7-3 to TRBJ2-2; possibly TRBD2 for D (6 bases). Between the trimmed V and J ends, which lost 5 bases and 5 bases, there was a span of 15 bases. CDR1 is SGHTA, CDR2 FQGTGA, per germline. CDR3 size: 15 residues.

This clonotype occurred many times. This sequence joins TRBV3-1 and TRBJ1-1; D is unresolved. There are 17 residues in the CDR3. Looked up from germline, CDR1 is LGHDT and CDR2 is YNNKEL (reference sequence). The V end lost 4 bases, the J end lost 1 base, and 19 bases lay between the germline ends. In DNA, the CDR3 is TGTGCCAGCAGCCCCTGGACGTCTTCAACGACGAACACTGAAGCTTTCTTT. This translates into CASSPWTSSTTNTEAFF.

The CDR3 spells CASSYAARNTEAFF. The CDR3 DNA is TGTGCCAGCAGTTACGCGGCTAGGAACACTGAAGCTTTCTTT. The chain recombines TRBV6-5 with TRBJ1-1, with D unclear. CDR1 MNHEY and CDR2 SVGAGI come from the germline V gene. V gave up 2 bases and J gave up 1 base, with 8 bases separating them. The CDR3 extends over 14 amino acids.

This clonotype came up many times. Sequence at one end of the junction differs from germline and may be a read error. The V call is TRBV7-8, the J call TRBJ2-1; 12 bases are shared with TRBD2. This CDR3 has 15 residues. Germline V gene lookup returns CDR1 SGHVS and CDR2 FQNEAQ. The CDR3 nucleotides are TGTGCCAGCAGCCTAGCGGGGGGGTTCTACAATGAGCAGTTCTTC. It encodes CASSLAGGFYNEQFF.